This entry describes one T cell receptor (beta chain). Clones were sequenced by immunoSEQ multiplex PCR, and TCRdb holds only the in-frame ones, with some missing. The sample lists 220,000 or so clones, around four fifths occurring once. The source of the sample is a study of blood T cell repertoires in COVID-19. Study-level background: The cDNA or gDNA used as material had been derived from T cells, B-cell-depleted T cells, or PBMCs.

Seattle patients were enrolled while actively infected and followed longitudinally. Looked up from germline, CDR1 is MNHEY and CDR2 is SVGAGI. The CDR3 sequence is 15 residues long. Trimming cost V 6 bases and J 5 bases; bases outside gene matches: 8. The receptor's source is a woman over 75 with COVID-19, enrolled during active disease. This sequence joins TRBV6-5 and TRBJ2-7; 12 nucleotides match TRBD1. Source material: peripheral blood. The CDR3 DNA reads as TGTGCCAGCAGCCTCCCCGGGACAGGGGGCAACGAGCAGTACTTC. Protein sequence: CASSLPGTGGNEQYF.